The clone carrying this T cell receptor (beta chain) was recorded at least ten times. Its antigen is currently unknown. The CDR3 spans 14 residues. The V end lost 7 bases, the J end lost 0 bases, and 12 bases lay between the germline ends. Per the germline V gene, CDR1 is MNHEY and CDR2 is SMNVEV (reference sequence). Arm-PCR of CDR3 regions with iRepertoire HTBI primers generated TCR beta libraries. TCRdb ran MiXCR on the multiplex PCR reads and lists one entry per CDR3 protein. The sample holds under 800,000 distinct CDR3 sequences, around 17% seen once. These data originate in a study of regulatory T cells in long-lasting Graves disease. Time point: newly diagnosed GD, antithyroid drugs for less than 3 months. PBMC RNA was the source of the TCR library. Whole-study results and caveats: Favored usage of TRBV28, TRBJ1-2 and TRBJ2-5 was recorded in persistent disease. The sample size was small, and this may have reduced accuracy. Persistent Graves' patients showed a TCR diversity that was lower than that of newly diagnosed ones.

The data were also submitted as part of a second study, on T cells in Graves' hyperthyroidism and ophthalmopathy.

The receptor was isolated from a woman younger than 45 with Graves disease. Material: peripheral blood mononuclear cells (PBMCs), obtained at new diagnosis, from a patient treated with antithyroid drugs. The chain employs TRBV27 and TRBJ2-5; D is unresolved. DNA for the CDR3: TGTGCCAGCACGCCCTCGGTGGACCAAGAGACCCAGTACTTC. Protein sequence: CASTPSVDQETQYF.